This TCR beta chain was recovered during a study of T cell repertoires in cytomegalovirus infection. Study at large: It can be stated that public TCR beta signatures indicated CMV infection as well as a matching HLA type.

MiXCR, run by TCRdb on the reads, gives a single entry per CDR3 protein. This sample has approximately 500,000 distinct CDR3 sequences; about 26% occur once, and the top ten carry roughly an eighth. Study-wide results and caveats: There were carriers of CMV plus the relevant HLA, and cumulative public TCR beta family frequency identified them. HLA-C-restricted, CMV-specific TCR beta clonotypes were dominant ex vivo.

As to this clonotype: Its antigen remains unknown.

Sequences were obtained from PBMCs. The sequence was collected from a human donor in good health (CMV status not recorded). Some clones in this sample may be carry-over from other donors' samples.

CDR3 residues: CASSETGGNAEAFF. Here the CDR3 DNA reads TGTGCCAGTAGTGAGACAGGGGGCAACGCTGAAGCTTTCTTT. The rearrangement uses TRBV19 and TRBJ1-1; TRBD1 agrees at 10 bases. Germline CDR1 and CDR2: LNHDA and SQIVND (reference sequence). V lost 5 bases to trimming and J lost 6 bases; unmatched junction nucleotides: 6. The CDR3 has 14 residues. The full variable domain, rest sourced from reference TRBV19 and TRBJ1-1, is DGGITQSPKYLFRKEGQNVTLSCEQNLNHDAMYWYRQDPGQGLRLIYYSQIVNDFQKGDIAEGYSVSREKKESFPLTVTSAQKNPTAFYLCASSETGGNAEAFFGQGTRLTVV.